The 22 T cell receptor beta chains listed next were all sequenced from one sample in a study of cytomegalovirus exposure and HLA in healthy donors (dated by TCRdb to about 2017). Libraries were constructed by the immunoSEQ multiplex PCR assay. The table comes from immuneACCESS by way of TCRdb, which keeps in-frame sequences with V and J called. Part of the clones is missing from these tables; in studies checked, under half for an unresolved V gene and the rest for unknown reasons. The sample table records approximately 150,000 clones; more than 80% of these occur just once. The leading ten clones occupy 3% to 3.5% of the sample. Sequencing used PBMCs. These receptors all stem from a woman younger than 35 in good health and CMV-seropositive.

The V and J genes are TRBV5-1 and TRBJ1-3; D is possibly TRBD1 (6 bases). This CDR3 region has 16 residues. CDR1 is SGHRS, CDR2 YFSETQ, per germline. The V gene lost 0 bases and the J gene lost 4 bases, with 14 bases spanning the gap. CDR3 sequence reads: CASSLAIGGTGNTIYF. The CDR3 region has the DNA TGCGCCAGCAGCTTGGCCATAGGGGGAACAGGAAACACCATATATTTT. The full variable domain, in which reference TRBV5-1 and TRBJ1-3 provide the parts outside the CDR3, is KAGVTQTPRYLIKTRGQQVTLSCSPISGHRSVSWYQQTPGQGLQFLFEYFSETQRNKGNFPGRFSGRQFSNSRSEMNVSTLELGDSALYLCASSLAIGGTGNTIYFGEGSWLTVV.

The genes are TRBV4-1 and TRBJ1-1; D perhaps matches TRBD1 (6 bases). This CDR3 is built from 15 residues. The germline V gene encodes CDR1 MGHRA and CDR2 YSYEKL. V was pared by 0 bases and J by 0 bases, with 8 bases between. The CDR3, as DNA: TGCGCCAGCAGCCAAGAGACAGGTATGAACACTGAAGCTTTCTTT. Translation gives CASSQETGMNTEAFF.

The chain employs TRBV29-1 and TRBJ2-5; perhaps TRBD2 as D (6 bases). This CDR3 contains 15 residues. V was pared by 4 bases and J by 1 base, with 16 bases between. Germline values: CDR1 SQVTM, CDR2 ANQGSEA. In DNA form, the CDR3 reads TGCAGCGTTGGTAACGTCGGGGGACCCCAAGAGACCCAGTACTTC. Translation gives CSVGNVGGPQETQYF.

J is TRBJ1-5 and V is TRBV7-8; D gene unclear. The CDR3 is made up of 18 amino acids. The germline V gene encodes CDR1 SGHVS and CDR2 FQNEAQ. V lost 2 bases and J 6 bases, leaving 23 bases between the germline ends. The CDR3 sequence is CASSLPPWLGRIGQPQHF. DNA of the CDR3: TGTGCCAGCAGCTTACCCCCCTGGTTGGGGAGGATAGGTCAGCCCCAGCATTTT.

The chain combines TRBV11-2 with TRBJ1-6; 8 bases are a match to TRBD1. The germline V gene encodes CDR1 SGHAT and CDR2 FQNNGV. The CDR3 has 15 amino acids. V was clipped by 4 bases and J by 7 bases; unmatched bases: 6. The CDR3, as DNA: TGTGCCAGCAGCTCGACAGGGGAGGAGAATTCACCCCTCCACTTT. Its translation is CASSSTGEENSPLHF.

In this sample, this clone turned up once. V and J are TRBV27 and TRBJ2-1, with D unclear. This CDR3 region has 14 residues. Germline V gene lookup returns CDR1 MNHEY and CDR2 SMNVEV (reference sequence). V was cut by 0 bases and J by 7 bases, with 10 bases left in between. The CDR3 nucleotides are TGTGCCAGCAGTTTATCGGTCGGGTATAATGAGCAGTTCTTC. This translates into CASSLSVGYNEQFF.

J is TRBJ1-1 and V is TRBV4-1, with D unresolved. With 0 bases removed from V and 5 bases from J, the gap between germline ends came to 7 bases. Germline CDR1 is MGHRA and CDR2 is YSYEKL. The CDR3 covers 13 residues. The CDR3 nucleotides read TGCGCCAGCAGCCAAGATCAGAGGACTGAAGCTTTCTTT. Amino acids: CASSQDQRTEAFF.

The J gene is TRBJ2-1, the V gene TRBV9, with 11 nucleotides matching TRBD2. Germline-derived CDR1 and CDR2 are SGDLS and YYNGEE. CDR3 length: 15 residues. V lost 4 bases to trimming and J lost 7 bases; unmatched junction nucleotides: 7. The CDR3 loop is CASSPTSGSWNEQFF. CDR3 sequence (DNA): TGTGCCAGCAGCCCCACTAGCGGGAGTTGGAATGAGCAGTTCTTC.

This chain links TRBV5-4 with TRBJ2-2; a possible D gene is TRBD1 (5 bases). The CDR3 has 16 amino acids. Per germline, CDR1 SGHNT and CDR2 YYREEE (reference sequence). Trimming stripped 0 bases from V and 1 base from J, with 10 bases between. CDR3 in amino acids: CASSLGQQENTGELFF. CDR3 DNA: TGTGCCAGCAGCTTGGGACAACAGGAGAACACCGGGGAGCTGTTTTTT.

The chain employs TRBV6-4 and TRBJ2-1; D ambiguous. Germline values: CDR1 MRHNA, CDR2 SNTAGT. V lost 3 bases and J lost 2, with 5 bases in between. The CDR3 is 13 residues long. This CDR3 reads CASSDGAYNEQFF. The CDR3 DNA is TGTGCCAGCAGTGATGGAGCCTACAATGAGCAGTTCTTC.

CDR3 in DNA: TGTGCCAGCAGCTTGGACAGTAGCTCTGGAAACACCATATATTTT. Its translation is CASSLDSSSGNTIYF. J is TRBJ1-3 and V is TRBV11-2, with D tentatively TRBD1 (6 bases). Per the germline V gene, CDR1 is SGHAT and CDR2 is FQNNGV. The CDR3 runs 15 residues. The V end was cut by 3 bases, the J end by 0 bases, with 9 bases between.

CDR3: CASSSHRSRSYEQYF. CDR3 nucleotides: TGTGCCAGCAGCTCACACAGGTCAAGGTCCTACGAGCAGTACTTC. J is TRBJ2-7 and V is TRBV7-9; weak D call: TRBD1 (5 bases). V lost 4 bases, J lost 1 base, and 14 bases lay in between. Germline V gene sequence: CDR1 SEHNR, CDR2 FQNEAQ (reference sequence). The CDR3 runs 15 residues.

V and J are TRBV30 and TRBJ1-1, with D unclear. Per germline, CDR1 GTSNPN and CDR2 SVGIG (reference sequence). The CDR3 contains 11 residues. The germline V and J ends were trimmed by 4 bases and 3 bases, with 6 bases remaining between them. CDR3 in amino acids: CAWNRDTEAFF. DNA for the CDR3: TGTGCCTGGAACCGGGACACTGAAGCTTTCTTT.

The CDR3 coding sequence is TGTGCCAGCAGCGGGAGGGACTTCAGCTCCTACAATGAGCAGTTCTTC. Translated, it gives CASSGRDFSSYNEQFF. The chain joins TRBV9 to TRBJ2-1, with D possibly TRBD2 on 6 matching bases. V lost 3 bases and J 0 bases, leaving 13 bases between the germline ends. The CDR3 loop spans 16 amino acids. Germline V gene lookup returns CDR1 SGDLS and CDR2 YYNGEE.

This clone was counted only a few times. The chain joins TRBV2 to TRBJ2-7, with 11 nucleotides matching TRBD2. The length of the CDR3 is 13 residues. With V trimmed by 9 bases and J by 3 bases, 4 bases remained unmatched. Germline CDR1 SNHLY, CDR2 FYNNEI. The CDR3 sequence: CASGTSGLYEQYF. DNA of the CDR3: TGTGCCAGTGGGACTAGCGGCCTCTACGAGCAGTACTTC.

The V and J genes are TRBV7-9 and TRBJ2-1, with D perhaps TRBD1 (6 bases). The CDR3 consists of 17 residues. Trimming stripped 1 base from V and 2 bases from J, with 15 bases between. CDR1 and CDR2 (germline): SEHNR, FQNEAQ (reference sequence). CDR3 region: CASSLGERGSTYNEQFF. Here the CDR3 DNA reads TGTGCCAGCAGCTTAGGAGAGAGGGGGTCAACCTACAATGAGCAGTTCTTC.

The rearrangement links TRBV2 to TRBJ2-3, with D perhaps TRBD1 (5 bases). Per germline, CDR1 SNHLY and CDR2 FYNNEI. The V end lost 9 bases, the J end lost 0 bases, and 13 bases lay between the germline ends. The CDR3 extends over 14 amino acids. The DNA of the CDR3 is TGTGCCAGATTGACAGAGTCTAGCACAGATACGCAGTATTTT. The encoded protein is CARLTESSTDTQYF.

The chain carries TRBV28 and TRBJ2-7; D is perhaps TRBD2 (6 bases). CDR1 is MDHEN and CDR2 is SYDVKM in the germline V gene. V was shortened by 2 bases and J by 5 bases, with 13 bases between the two germline ends. The CDR3 extends over 14 amino acids. CDR3 sequence: CASSLVGTLNEQYF. CDR3 in DNA: TGTGCCAGCAGTTTAGTCGGGACTTTAAACGAGCAGTACTTC.

This chain links TRBV15 with TRBJ2-7; 7 bases fit TRBD2. CDR1 is LNHNV and CDR2 is YYDKDF in the germline V gene (reference sequence). The trim removed 0 bases at V and 5 bases at J, leaving 4 bases unmatched. The CDR3 covers 14 residues. This CDR3 is CATSRDGGGDEQYF. DNA for the CDR3: TGTGCCACCAGCAGAGATGGGGGGGGTGACGAGCAGTACTTC.

The chain is built from TRBV5-1 and TRBJ2-2, with TRBD1 matching 8 bases. J gave up 4 bases and V 3 bases, and 8 bases lay outside the gene matches. CDR1 SGHRS and CDR2 YFSETQ come from the germline V gene. The CDR3 runs 16 residues. The DNA of the CDR3 is TGCGCCAGCAGCTCCCGGGGCAGGGGGCCCACCGGGGAGCTGTTTTTT. Translating it yields CASSSRGRGPTGELFF.

V gene TRBV4-3 combines with J gene TRBJ2-7; 8 positions agree with TRBD1. The CDR3 sequence is 15 residues long. In germline, CDR1 is LGHNA, CDR2 YSLEER. V dropped 1 base and J dropped 2; count of bases not matched to a gene: 4. The DNA for the CDR3 is TGCGCCAGCAGCCAAGGCTACAGGGGGGCCTACGAGCAGTACTTC. Its protein is CASSQGYRGAYEQYF.

V gene TRBV5-6 combines with J gene TRBJ2-2; D gene unclear. CDR1 is SGHDT and CDR2 is YYEEEE in the germline V gene. Trimming left V 2 bases short and J 0 bases short, with 8 bases between. This CDR3 spans 15 amino acids. The CDR3 DNA reads as TGTGCCAGCAGCTTTAGAGGAGCGAACACCGGGGAGCTGTTTTTT. Translated, it gives CASSFRGANTGELFF.